Given below is one T cell receptor (beta chain) in context. This CDR3 region has 13 residues. CDR1 is MNHNS, CDR2 SASEGT, per germline. V shed 8 bases and J 6 bases; nucleotides not matched to a gene: 7. This record comes from a study of technical replicates of blood from a handful of donors. Some clones are missing from TCRdb's copy, which holds only in-frame ones; the method was immunoSEQ multiplex PCR. The sample holds about 60,000 clones, around 93% seen once. V usage is TRBV6-1 and J usage is TRBJ2-7; 10 bases line up with TRBD2. The sequence came from a human donor in good health. Some clones in this sample may be carry-over from other donors' samples. Sequencing was carried out using PBMCs. DNA for the CDR3: TGTGCCAGCTCTAGCGGGAGTCTGCTCGAGCAGTACTTC. Protein product: CASSSGSLLEQYF.